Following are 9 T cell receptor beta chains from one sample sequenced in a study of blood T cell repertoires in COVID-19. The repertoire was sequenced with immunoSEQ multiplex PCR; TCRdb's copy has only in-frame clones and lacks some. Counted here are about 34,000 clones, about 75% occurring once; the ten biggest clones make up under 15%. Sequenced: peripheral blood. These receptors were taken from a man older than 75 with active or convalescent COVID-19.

This CDR3 reads CASMGRGGAEETQYF. The CDR3 bases are TGTGCCAGCATGGGTCGGGGGGGCGCTGAGGAGACCCAGTACTTC. The chain couples TRBV7-2 to TRBJ2-5, with 8 bases lining up with TRBD2. CDR3 size: 15 residues. J was trimmed by 5 bases and V by 7 bases; bases with no gene match: 12. From germline, CDR1 is SGHTA and CDR2 FQGNSA.

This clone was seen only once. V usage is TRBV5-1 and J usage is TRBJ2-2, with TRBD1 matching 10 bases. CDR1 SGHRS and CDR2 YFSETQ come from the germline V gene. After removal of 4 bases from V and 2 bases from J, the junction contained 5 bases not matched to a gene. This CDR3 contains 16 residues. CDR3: CASSTDRGGNTGELFF. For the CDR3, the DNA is TGCGCCAGCAGCACGGACAGGGGGGGAAACACCGGGGAGCTGTTTTTT.

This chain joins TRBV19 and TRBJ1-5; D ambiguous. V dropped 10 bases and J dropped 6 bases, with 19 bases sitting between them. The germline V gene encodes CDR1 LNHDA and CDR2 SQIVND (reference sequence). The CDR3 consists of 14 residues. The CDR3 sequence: CATTSGEGGQPQHF. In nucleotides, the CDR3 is TGTGCCACCACATCTGGGGAGGGAGGTCAGCCCCAGCATTTT.

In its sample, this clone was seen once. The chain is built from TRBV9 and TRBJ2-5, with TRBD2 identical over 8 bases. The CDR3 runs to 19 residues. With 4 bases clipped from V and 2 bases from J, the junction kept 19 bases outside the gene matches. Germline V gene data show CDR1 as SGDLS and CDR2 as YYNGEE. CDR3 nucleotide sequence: TGTGCCAGCAGCCAACAATCTTTTTCGGGGGGGACGGATCAAGAGACCCAGTACTTC. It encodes CASSQQSFSGGTDQETQYF.

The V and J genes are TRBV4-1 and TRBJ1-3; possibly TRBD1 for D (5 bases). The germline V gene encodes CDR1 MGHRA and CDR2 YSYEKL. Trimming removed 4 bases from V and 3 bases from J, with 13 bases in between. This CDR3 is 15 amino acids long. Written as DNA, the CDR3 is TGCGCCAGCAGCCTAAGCGGGACTCTTGGAAACACCATATATTTT. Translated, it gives CASSLSGTLGNTIYF.

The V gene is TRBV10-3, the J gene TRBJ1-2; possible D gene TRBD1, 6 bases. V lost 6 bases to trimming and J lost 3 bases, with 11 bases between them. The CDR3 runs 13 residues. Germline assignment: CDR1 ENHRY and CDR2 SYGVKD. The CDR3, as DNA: TGTGCCATCAGGGACAGCCTCTACTATGGCTACACCTTC. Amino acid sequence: CAIRDSLYYGYTF.

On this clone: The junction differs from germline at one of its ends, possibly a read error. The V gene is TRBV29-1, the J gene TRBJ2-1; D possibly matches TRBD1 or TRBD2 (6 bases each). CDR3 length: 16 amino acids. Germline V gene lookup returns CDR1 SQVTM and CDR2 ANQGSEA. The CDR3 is CSVEGGERAGYNEQFF. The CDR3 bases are TGCAGCGTCGAAGGGGGAGAGCGGGCCGGATACAATGAGCAGTTCTTC.

The CDR3 DNA is TGCGCCAGCAGCTCTTATGGGGGGTTGGGGACAGATACGCAGTATTTT. The encoded protein is CASSSYGGLGTDTQYF. The chain carries TRBV5-1 and TRBJ2-3, with TRBD2 as a possible D gene (6 bases). The CDR3 length is 16 residues. Germline CDR1 reads SGHRS; CDR2 reads YFSETQ. Trimming pared 3 bases from V and 3 bases from J, leaving 17 bases between.

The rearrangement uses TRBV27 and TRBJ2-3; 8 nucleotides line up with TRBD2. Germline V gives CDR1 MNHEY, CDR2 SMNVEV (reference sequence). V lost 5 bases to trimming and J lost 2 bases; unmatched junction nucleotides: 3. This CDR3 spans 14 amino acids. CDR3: CASSILADTDTQYF. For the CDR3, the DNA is TGTGCCAGCAGTATACTAGCGGACACAGATACGCAGTATTTT.